These 9 T cell receptor beta chains were all obtained from the same sample, sequenced in a study of cytotoxic CD8 clonotypes in ibrutinib-treated CLL. Assay used: immunoSEQ multiplex PCR; TCRdb lists only in-frame clones, some missing. The data show more than 50,000 clones, roughly 50% seen once. The specimen comprised PBMCs, sampled after 12 months of ibrutinib treatment. These receptors were taken from a human donor with chronic lymphocytic leukemia.

The CDR3 nucleotides read TGTGCCAGCAGTCCCAACAGGGAAGGGAGGAGAAAACTGTTTTTT. It encodes CASSPNREGRRKLFF. This chain uses TRBV27 with TRBJ1-4, with a possible D match to TRBD1 (6 bases). Per germline, CDR1 MNHEY and CDR2 SMNVEV (reference sequence). The CDR3 length is 15 residues. V lost 5 bases to trimming and J lost 10 bases, with 20 bases between them. Complete variable domain (other parts from reference TRBV27 and TRBJ1-4): EAQVTQNPRYLITVTGKKLTVTCSQNMNHEYMSWYRQDPGLGLRQIYYSMNVEVTDKGDVPEGYKVSRKEKRNFPLILESPSPNQTSLYFCASSPNREGRRKLFFGSGTQLSVL.

This clone was detected ten times or more. The V gene is TRBV7-8, the J gene TRBJ2-3; D possibly corresponds to TRBD1 (6 bases). CDR1 and CDR2 (germline): SGHVS, FQNEAQ. The V and J ends lost 3 bases and 11 bases respectively, with 18 bases between them. This CDR3 has 14 residues. CDR3 bases: TGTGCCAGCAGCTTGGACAGATGGGCGATAGAGCAGTATTTT. This sequence encodes CASSLDRWAIEQYF.

The V gene is TRBV5-1, the J gene TRBJ2-2; D may be TRBD2 (5 bases). The V gene's germline CDR1 is SGHRS and CDR2 YFSETQ. Trimming removed 4 bases from V and 0 bases from J, with 7 bases in between. This CDR3 has 14 residues. The CDR3 is CASSGRANTGELFF. In nucleotides, the CDR3 is TGCGCCAGCAGCGGGAGAGCGAACACCGGGGAGCTGTTTTTT.

This sequence joins TRBV19 and TRBJ2-2, with TRBD2 as a possible D gene (5 bases). The germline gives CDR1 LNHDA, CDR2 SQIVND (reference sequence). The CDR3 extends over 12 amino acids. The V and J ends lost 3 bases and 7 bases respectively, with 6 bases between them. The DNA of the CDR3 is TGTGCCAGTAGTATGAGGGTCGGGGAGCTGTTTTTT. It yields the protein CASSMRVGELFF.

This clone was detected a few times. The genes are TRBV5-1 and TRBJ2-1; 9 nucleotides agree with TRBD2. The CDR3 is 15 amino acids. Trimming at V came to 2 bases and at J to 5 bases, leaving 5 bases not matched to a gene. Germline V gene sequence: CDR1 SGHRS, CDR2 YFSETQ. The CDR3: CASSFSGSWNNEQFF. The CDR3 DNA reads as TGCGCCAGCAGCTTTAGCGGGAGTTGGAACAATGAGCAGTTCTTC. The whole variable domain, remainder taken from reference TRBV5-1 and TRBJ2-1, is KAGVTQTPRYLIKTRGQQVTLSCSPISGHRSVSWYQQTPGQGLQFLFEYFSETQRNKGNFPGRFSGRQFSNSRSEMNVSTLELGDSALYLCASSFSGSWNNEQFFGPGTRLTVL.

This rearrangement joins TRBV5-1 to TRBJ2-5; TRBD2 matches 14 bases. Germline V lookup: CDR1 SGHRS, CDR2 YFSETQ. CDR3 length: 15 amino acids. V lost 4 bases, J lost 4 bases, and 3 bases stayed unmatched. The CDR3 here is CASSRGTSGRETQYF. In DNA form, the CDR3 reads TGCGCCAGCAGCCGCGGGACTAGCGGGAGAGAGACCCAGTACTTC.

In its sample, this clone was seen a few times. V usage is TRBV7-2 and J usage is TRBJ1-2; TRBD1 agrees at 8 bases. Germline V CDR1 and CDR2: SGHTA, FQGNSA. This CDR3 is 15 amino acids long. Germline trimming cut 6 bases from V and 4 bases from J; bases unmatched to any gene: 10. CDR3 in DNA: TGTGCCAGCAGGTATACTGGGACAGGAGGCTATGGCTACACCTTC. It specifies CASRYTGTGGYGYTF.

This clone was counted only a few times. The V gene is TRBV18, the J gene TRBJ1-2; possible D gene TRBD1, 6 bases. This CDR3 has 16 amino acids. Trimming left V 5 bases short and J 1 base short, with 17 bases between. CDR1 KGHSH and CDR2 LQKENI come from the germline V gene. This chain's CDR3 is CASSTTRAGDNYGYTF. The CDR3 bases are TGTGCCAGCTCAACTACCAGGGCAGGGGATAACTATGGCTACACCTTC.

In DNA form, the CDR3 reads TGTGCCAGTAGTACTCCAGGACAGGGGAGAGGCGGGGAGCTGTTTTTT. This codes for CASSTPGQGRGGELFF. The V call is TRBV19, the J call TRBJ2-2; TRBD1 aligns across 9 bases. The CDR3 totals 16 residues. From germline, CDR1 is LNHDA and CDR2 SQIVND (reference sequence). Trimming took 4 bases from V and 7 from J; bases not matched to a gene: 10. Together with reference TRBV19 and TRBJ2-2, the CDR3 gives the full variable domain: DGGITQSPKYLFRKEGQNVTLSCEQNLNHDAMYWYRQDPGQGLRLIYYSQIVNDFQKGDIAEGYSVSREKKESFPLTVTSAQKNPTAFYLCASSTPGQGRGGELFFGEGSRLTVL.